One sample yielded the 30 T cell receptor beta chains listed below, sequenced in a study of cytomegalovirus exposure and HLA in healthy donors. PCR employed 60 Vbeta and 13 Jbeta primers. Sequencing was performed with immunoSEQ multiplex PCR; in TCRdb, only in-frame clones are kept and a portion is missing. The data show approximately 120,000 clones, about four fifths seen once. Material: PBMCs. The receptors shown here come from a man between 18 and 29 years old in good health and CMV-seronegative.

This chain joins TRBV5-6 and TRBJ2-7; 8 bases agree with TRBD1. J was trimmed by 6 bases and V by 4 bases; bases with no gene match: 6. Germline CDR1 SGHDT, CDR2 YYEEEE. The CDR3 runs 13 residues. The CDR3 region has the DNA TGTGCCAGCAGCATTGTCCAGGGGGCCGAGCAGTACTTC. The encoded protein is CASSIVQGAEQYF.

This clone was observed a single time. This sequence joins TRBV19 and TRBJ1-2; 10 positions agree with TRBD1. The CDR3 spans 16 residues. Trimming removed 0 bases from V and 4 bases from J; junction bases left unmatched: 5. Germline loops: CDR1 LNHDA, CDR2 SQIVND (reference sequence). CDR3 region: CASSIDGQGERYGYTF. The DNA for the CDR3 is TGTGCCAGTAGTATAGATGGACAGGGGGAACGCTATGGCTACACCTTC.

The chain employs TRBV6-1 and TRBJ1-4; D might be TRBD1 (5 bases). Trimming took off 6 bases at V and 11 bases at J, with 19 bases between the two ends. The CDR3 length is 14 residues. Germline V lookup: CDR1 MNHNS, CDR2 SASEGT. For the CDR3, the DNA is TGTGCCAGCAGGGGGGGGTCCGGATTGGGGAAACTGTTTTTT. Amino acid sequence: CASRGGSGLGKLFF.

The chain has TRBV25-1 and TRBJ2-1; the match to TRBD1 covers 7 bases. The junction had 6 bases not matched to a gene; V was cut back by 4 bases and J by 6 bases. Germline CDR1 is MGHDK and CDR2 is SYGVNS. This CDR3 has 14 amino acids. In DNA form, the CDR3 reads TGTGCCAGCAGTGCCACAGGGGTTACCAATGAGCAGTTCTTC. Protein: CASSATGVTNEQFF.

The chain couples TRBV14 to TRBJ2-3, with TRBD1 identical over 11 bases. The germline V gene has CDR1 SGHDN and CDR2 FVKESK. Unmatched junction bases numbered 6, after V lost 4 bases and J lost 3 bases. The CDR3 has 16 amino acids. CDR3 sequence reads: CASSLIGQGATDTQYF. As DNA, the CDR3 is TGTGCCAGCAGCCTGATCGGACAGGGGGCAACAGATACGCAGTATTTT.

The V call is TRBV6-6, the J call TRBJ1-1; TRBD1 agrees at 9 bases. Germline loops: CDR1 MNHNY, CDR2 SVGAGI (reference sequence). The CDR3 contains 13 residues. Losses at the gene ends were 2 bases for V and 11 bases for J; bases not matched to a gene: 6. Here the CDR3 DNA reads TGTGCCAGCAGTTACATTGGACAGGGGATGGCTTTCTTT. Protein sequence: CASSYIGQGMAFF.

The chain has TRBV25-1 and TRBJ2-5; possibly TRBD2 for D (7 bases). This CDR3 has 15 amino acids. The germline V gene encodes CDR1 MGHDK and CDR2 SYGVNS. Deletions cut 8 bases from V and 5 bases from J, with 21 bases between. CDR3 in amino acids: CASSGGGGTTETQYF. As DNA, the CDR3 is TGTGCCAGCTCTGGCGGGGGTGGGACAACGGAGACCCAGTACTTC.

The chain joins TRBV19 to TRBJ2-3; D not certain. V was pared by 5 bases and J by 3 bases, with 15 bases between. Germline V lookup: CDR1 LNHDA, CDR2 SQIVND (reference sequence). The CDR3 covers 15 residues. The CDR3 sequence: CASSEFAGSTDTQYF. CDR3 nucleotide sequence: TGTGCCAGTAGTGAATTCGCAGGTTCGACAGATACGCAGTATTTT.

This clone was seen only a few times. The V call is TRBV10-3, the J call TRBJ1-1; TRBD1 aligns across 8 bases. The germline V gene has CDR1 ENHRY and CDR2 SYGVKD. The CDR3 loop spans 16 amino acids. Losses at the gene ends were 7 bases for V and 0 bases for J; bases not matched to a gene: 10. The CDR3 sequence is CAITPVQGALNTEAFF. CDR3 nucleotide sequence: TGTGCCATCACCCCTGTGCAGGGGGCCTTGAACACTGAAGCTTTCTTT.

This chain links TRBV19 with TRBJ1-3, with no clear D. The ends were cut back, 3 bases at V and 4 bases at J, with 13 bases in the middle. From germline, CDR1 is LNHDA and CDR2 SQIVND (reference sequence). The CDR3 loop spans 15 amino acids. The CDR3 reads CASSILPGSGNTIYF. CDR3 nucleotide sequence: TGTGCCAGTAGTATTTTACCGGGTTCGGGAAACACCATATATTTT.

The chain employs TRBV5-4 and TRBJ1-1; D remains unclear. The CDR3 covers 13 residues. The V end lost 5 bases, the J end lost 3 bases, and 11 bases lay between the germline ends. CDR1 SGHNT and CDR2 YYREEE come from the germline V gene (reference sequence). CDR3 coding DNA: TGTGCCAGCAGTCGGCCTGAGGACACTGAAGCTTTCTTT. This translates into CASSRPEDTEAFF.

This clone came up a few times. The chain links TRBV19 to TRBJ2-7; 10 nucleotides agree with TRBD1. V lost 8 bases, J lost 3 bases, and 4 bases stayed unmatched. The germline V gene has CDR1 LNHDA and CDR2 SQIVND (reference sequence). CDR3 length: 13 amino acids. The CDR3 DNA is TGTGCCAGTCGCGGGACAGGGGACTACGAGCAGTACTTC. As protein: CASRGTGDYEQYF.

This clone was recorded once. The chain recombines TRBV2 with TRBJ1-6; D call uncertain. Germline CDR1 reads SNHLY; CDR2 reads FYNNEI. V shed 10 bases and J shed 4 bases, with 20 bases lying between them. The CDR3 sequence is 16 residues long. The CDR3 protein is CATLREGALYNSPLHF. The CDR3, as DNA: TGTGCCACCCTTCGGGAAGGTGCCCTATATAATTCACCCCTCCACTTT.

This clone has a handful of counts. The chain is built from TRBV19 and TRBJ2-1, with TRBD2 identical over 11 bases. CDR1 LNHDA and CDR2 SQIVND come from the germline V gene (reference sequence). Unmatched junction bases numbered 6, after V lost 3 bases and J lost 8 bases. The CDR3 is 15 amino acids. The CDR3 spells CASSIGTSGSDEQFF. DNA of the CDR3: TGTGCCAGTAGTATCGGGACTAGCGGTTCGGATGAGCAGTTCTTC.

This rearrangement joins TRBV6-5 to TRBJ1-3; no clear D. Trimming took 7 bases from V and 0 from J, leaving 10 bases between them. The germline CDR1 and CDR2 sequences are MNHEY and SVGAGI. There are 14 residues in the CDR3. CDR3 DNA sequence: TGTGCCAGCAAACCTAAGATCTCTGGAAACACCATATATTTT. Its protein product is CASKPKISGNTIYF.

V usage is TRBV7-2 and J usage is TRBJ2-5; the match to TRBD1 covers 7 bases. Looked up from germline, CDR1 is SGHTA and CDR2 is FQGNSA. V dropped 4 bases and J dropped 4; count of bases not matched to a gene: 6. This CDR3 is 14 amino acids long. The CDR3 coding sequence is TGTGCCAGCAGCTGGGGGACAGTCGGAGAGACCCAGTACTTC. Its translation: CASSWGTVGETQYF.

This clone was recorded a few times. CDR3 bases: TGTGCCAGCAGTCCGGGTCGCTTCGCGAACACCGGGGAGCTGTTTTTT. This translates into CASSPGRFANTGELFF. The V call is TRBV27, the J call TRBJ2-2; unclear D gene. V lost 5 bases to trimming and J lost 0 bases, with 13 bases between them. The CDR3 spans 16 residues. Germline V gives CDR1 MNHEY, CDR2 SMNVEV (reference sequence).

Regarding this clone: At one of its ends the junction is not consistent with the germline gene, which may arise from a read error. The rearrangement uses TRBV25-1 and TRBJ1-2; D may be TRBD1 (6 bases). CDR1 and CDR2 from the germline V gene are MGHDK and SYGVNS. The CDR3 has 15 amino acids. CDR3 in DNA: TGTGCCAGCAGTGAGAGCGTGGGGGGGCCTTATGGCTACGCCTTC. This sequence encodes CASSESVGGPYGYAF.

The rearrangement joins TRBV7-9 to TRBJ1-4; no clear D gene. The CDR3 length is 16 residues. Per germline, CDR1 SEHNR and CDR2 FQNEAQ (reference sequence). V lost 3 bases to trimming and J lost 0 bases, with 11 bases between them. CDR3 region: CASSLFRGPTNEKLFF. In nucleotides, the CDR3 is TGTGCCAGCAGCTTGTTCCGTGGGCCAACTAATGAAAAACTGTTTTTT. The whole variable domain, remainder taken from reference TRBV7-9 and TRBJ1-4, is DTGVSQNPRHKITKRGQNVTFRCDPISEHNRLYWYRQTLGQGPEFLTYFQNEAQLEKSRLLSDRFSAERPKGSFSTLEIQRTEQGDSAMYLCASSLFRGPTNEKLFFGSGTQLSVL.

The sample holds a few counts of this clone. The V call is TRBV5-6, the J call TRBJ1-1; D perhaps matches TRBD1 (5 bases). CDR3 size: 13 residues. V shed 0 bases and J shed 3 bases, with 6 bases lying between them. Germline V gives CDR1 SGHDT, CDR2 YYEEEE. The CDR3 DNA reads TGTGCCAGCAGCTTGGCAGGGTACACTGAAGCTTTCTTT. It translates to CASSLAGYTEAFF.

The gene calls are TRBV2 and TRBJ2-1, with TRBD1 identical over 7 bases. The CDR3 runs 12 residues. V shed 5 bases and J 7 bases; nucleotides not matched to a gene: 2. Germline V CDR1 and CDR2: SNHLY, FYNNEI. The CDR3 spells CASSLQGNEQFF. CDR3 in DNA: TGTGCCAGCAGTCTACAGGGGAATGAGCAGTTCTTC.

Concerning this clone: Distinct nucleotide sequences in the sample also encode this CDR3. V and J are TRBV12-5 and TRBJ1-2, with D tentatively TRBD1 (6 bases). CDR3 length: 16 residues. Deletions cut 3 bases from V and 0 bases from J, with 14 bases between. Germline V gene sequence: CDR1 LGHNT, CDR2 FRNRAP. This chain's CDR3 is CASGFGRDTSNYGYTF. CDR3 sequence (DNA): TGTGCTAGTGGTTTTGGTCGGGACACCTCTAACTATGGCTACACCTTC.

V usage is TRBV7-2 and J usage is TRBJ2-7, with 7 bases fitting TRBD1. The V segment lost 2 bases and the J segment 2 bases; nucleotides outside the gene matches: 6. Germline lookup yields CDR1 SGHTA and CDR2 FQGNSA. CDR3 length: 15 amino acids. In nucleotides, the CDR3 is TGTGCCAGCAGCTTAACCGGGACAGTGGCCTACGAGCAGTACTTC. Protein sequence: CASSLTGTVAYEQYF. Full variable domain (remainder filled in from reference TRBV7-2 and TRBJ2-7): GAGVSQSPSNKVTEKGKDVELRCDPISGHTALYWYRQSLGQGLEFLIYFQGNSAPDKSGLPSDRFSAERTGGSVSTLTIQRTQQEDSAVYLCASSLTGTVAYEQYFGPGTRLTVT.

The gene calls are TRBV10-3 and TRBJ2-5; D is unclear. The last part of the DNA fits TRBJ2-7 better; the J call may be wrong. This CDR3 comprises 14 residues. Germline loops: CDR1 ENHRY, CDR2 SYGVKD. The CDR3 reads CAISDPRSAYEQYF. The CDR3 DNA reads TGTGCCATCAGTGACCCGAGGTCAGCCTACGAGCAGTACTTC.

Here the CDR3 DNA reads TGTGCCAGCAGCTTGGAGACAGGGTCGGGCTACACCTTC. Translating gives CASSLETGSGYTF. This rearrangement joins TRBV5-4 to TRBJ1-2, with 7 bases aligning to TRBD1. Germline V gene data show CDR1 as SGHNT and CDR2 as YYREEE (reference sequence). The CDR3 runs 13 residues. V was clipped by 0 bases and J by 8 bases; unmatched bases: 4.

This clone appeared once. The CDR3 loop reads CASSAGVEQFF. The CDR3 coding sequence is TGTGCCAGCAGCGCCGGGGTCGAGCAGTTCTTC. The chain couples TRBV9 to TRBJ2-1; D is perhaps TRBD2 (5 bases). Germline V CDR1 and CDR2: SGDLS, YYNGEE. The V gene lost 3 bases and the J gene lost 10 bases, with 8 bases spanning the gap. The CDR3 length is 11 residues.

V is TRBV7-2 and J is TRBJ2-3; no clear D gene. V dropped 1 base and J dropped 3 bases, with 8 bases sitting between them. This CDR3 has 14 amino acids. CDR1 and CDR2 (germline): SGHTA, FQGNSA. CDR3 coding DNA: TGTGCCAGCAGCTTAGGACTTGGGACAGATACGCAGTATTTT. Amino acid sequence: CASSLGLGTDTQYF.

This clone occurred once. The chain carries TRBV15 and TRBJ1-1, with D uncertain. From germline, CDR1 is LNHNV and CDR2 YYDKDF (reference sequence). The CDR3 consists of 14 residues. V shed 5 bases and J shed 1 base, with 11 bases lying between them. The CDR3 nucleotides are TGTGCCACCAGCTTGGAGCCCTCGAACACTGAAGCTTTCTTT. Its protein is CATSLEPSNTEAFF.

The chain employs TRBV10-3 and TRBJ1-2; TRBD1 matches at 11 bases. J was trimmed by 6 bases and V by 1 base; bases with no gene match: 1. The CDR3 runs to 14 residues. CDR1 and CDR2 (germline): ENHRY, SYGVKD. CDR3 protein: CAISELGQGDGYTF. Here the CDR3 DNA reads TGTGCCATCAGTGAGTTGGGACAGGGGGATGGCTACACCTTC.

This chain links TRBV9 with TRBJ2-3, with 10 bases matching TRBD2. Germline CDR1 SGDLS, CDR2 YYNGEE. The CDR3 extends over 15 amino acids. Losses at the gene ends were 0 bases for V and 4 bases for J; bases not matched to a gene: 2. The CDR3 reads CASSVVGLAADTQYF. CDR3 sequence (DNA): TGTGCCAGCAGCGTAGTAGGACTAGCGGCAGATACGCAGTATTTT.